This T cell receptor (beta chain) was profiled in a study of beta chain features in type 1 diabetes. With respect to this clone: Its antigen is not identified.

Findings and limits, study-wide: The similarity of naive, central memory and Treg TCRB repertoires appeared greater among patients than among healthy donors. The study left unresolved whether HLA type influences TCRB rearrangement. Sequencing of cDNA might inflate the share of cells that strongly express TCR.

Germline lookup yields CDR1 MNHEY and CDR2 SVGAGI. Deletions cut 6 bases from V and 3 bases from J, with 15 bases between. The CDR3 extends over 15 amino acids. Every bit of the isolated RNA underwent reverse transcription, so sequencing read expressed TCRB transcripts. Assay used: immunoSEQ multiplex PCR; TCRdb lists only in-frame clones, some missing. The sample carries 810,000 or so clones, 15% to 20% recorded once. The clonotype was recovered from a woman under 30 in good health. This chain joins TRBV6-5 and TRBJ1-5; tentatively, D is TRBD1 (6 bases). Sequenced material: naive CD4+ T cells from blood. CDR3 nucleotides: TGTGCCAGCAGAATGACAGGCGCTTCCAATCAGCCCCAGCATTTT. Protein sequence: CASRMTGASNQPQHF.